Each of the 8 T cell receptor beta chains below was sequenced from the same sample in a study of blood T cell repertoires in COVID-19. The method was immunoSEQ multiplex PCR; TCRdb's version includes in-frame clones alone and lacks a portion of them. The profile shows more than 95,000 clones, more than 80% of them singletons. The sequenced sample was peripheral blood. The source of these receptors is a woman aged 55 to 70 with acute or convalescent COVID-19.

The V and J genes are TRBV6-5 and TRBJ1-1, with D hard to call. The germline V gene has CDR1 MNHEY and CDR2 SVGAGI. CDR3 size: 11 residues. V shed 8 bases and J shed 6 bases, with 10 bases lying between them. Written as DNA, the CDR3 is TGTGCCAGCGTTGGGAGCTCTGAAGCTTTCTTT. It is translated as CASVGSSEAFF.

This sequence joins TRBV10-2 and TRBJ1-5, with a weak D call TRBD1 (5 bases). V lost 3 bases, J lost 11 bases, and 8 bases lay in between. CDR1 and CDR2 from the germline V gene are WSHSY and SAAADI. CDR3 length: 11 residues. DNA of the CDR3: TGCGCCAGCAGTGATTTCAGGGCCCAGCATTTT. Its translation: CASSDFRAQHF.

The V call is TRBV11-3, the J call TRBJ2-1; a possible D gene is TRBD2 (6 bases). In germline, CDR1 is SGHNT, CDR2 YENEEA. V was trimmed by 1 base and J by 10 bases, leaving 14 bases between them. The CDR3 runs to 14 residues. CDR3 protein: CASSLAGVLSEQFF. The CDR3 coding sequence is TGTGCCAGCAGCTTAGCGGGAGTGCTAAGCGAGCAGTTCTTC.

This rearrangement joins TRBV11-1 to TRBJ2-1; 8 nucleotides line up with TRBD2. V lost 2 bases and J lost 9; bases outside the gene matches: 6. This CDR3 region has 14 residues. Germline CDR1 reads SGHAT; CDR2 reads FQDESV (reference sequence). The CDR3 DNA reads TGTGCCAGCAGCTTAACGGGACGGGGGGGTGAGCAGTTCTTC. It codes for CASSLTGRGGEQFF.

The CDR3 region has the DNA TGCAGCGTTGCTGGGACATTTATCACTGAAGCTTTCTTT. As protein: CSVAGTFITEAFF. This chain uses TRBV29-1 with TRBJ1-1, with D tentatively TRBD1 (6 bases). Germline V gene data show CDR1 as SQVTM and CDR2 as ANQGSEA. CDR3 length: 13 residues. V was pared by 4 bases and J by 4 bases, with 13 bases between.

The rearrangement joins TRBV7-2 to TRBJ2-7; D gene ambiguous. The CDR3 loop spans 12 amino acids. Germline V gives CDR1 SGHTA, CDR2 FQGNSA. V lost 1 base and J lost 4, with 5 bases in between. The CDR3 bases are TGTGCCAGCAGCTTAGAATTATACGAGCAGTACTTC. Translating it yields CASSLELYEQYF. The whole variable domain, filled in from reference TRBV7-2 and TRBJ2-7, reads GAGVSQSPSNKVTEKGKDVELRCDPISGHTALYWYRQSLGQGLEFLIYFQGNSAPDKSGLPSDRFSAERTGGSVSTLTIQRTQQEDSAVYLCASSLELYEQYFGPGTRLTVT.

The chain carries TRBV2 and TRBJ2-7, with 12 bases fitting TRBD2. Germline lookup yields CDR1 SNHLY and CDR2 FYNNEI. V dropped 4 bases and J dropped 7; count of bases not matched to a gene: 8. The CDR3 length is 15 residues. The CDR3 sequence: CASSAQTSGGLEQYF. CDR3 nucleotides: TGTGCCAGCAGTGCCCAGACTAGCGGGGGCTTGGAGCAGTACTTC.

The chain carries TRBV3-1 (or the pseudogene TRBV3-2) and TRBJ1-6; D possibly corresponds to TRBD1 (5 bases). The V gene's germline CDR1 is LGHDT and CDR2 YNNKEL (reference sequence). The CDR3 runs to 14 residues. Trimming took off 2 bases at V and 8 bases at J, with 10 bases between the two ends. CDR3 bases: TGTGCCAGCAGCCAATTCGGAGGGGATTCACCCCTCCACTTT. It codes for CASSQFGGDSPLHF.